This TCR beta chain was profiled in a study of T-cell reconstitution after alpha-beta-depleted transplantation in children. Trimming stripped 5 bases from V and 10 bases from J, with 13 bases between. This CDR3 contains 12 residues. Preparation of the TCRbeta library used unique molecular identifiers. TCRdb itself ran the PCR reads through MiXCR, one entry per CDR3 protein. The repertoire includes 420,000 or so distinct CDR3 sequences, about a tenth of them detected once, and about 5% sits in the top ten. This clonotype occurred many times. The sequenced sample was PBMCs from the stem cell graft donor, obtained from the stem cell graft. The rearrangement uses TRBV12-3 or TRBV12-4 and TRBJ2-3; D not certain. The clonotype was recovered from a human donor who donated a stem cell graft to a child with acute myeloid leukemia. CDR3 protein: CASSPGPDPQYF. In DNA form, the CDR3 reads TGTGCCAGCAGTCCGGGCCCCGATCCGCAGTATTTT.